The rows below give T cell receptor beta chains drawn from one sample of a study of cytomegalovirus exposure and HLA in healthy donors. Only in-frame clones appear in the TCRdb table, and some are missing; sequencing was by immunoSEQ multiplex PCR. The profile covers under 150,000 clones, with more than 75% appearing a single time and about 6.8% taken by the ten largest. Sequencing was performed on PBMCs. All receptors derive from a woman aged 40 to 49 in good health and CMV-seropositive. Both conserved end residues are part of each CDR3. D genes are given only for firm matches. A clone size is listed for some rows: how often the clone was seen (once, few, many), or a class if it is expanded.

CDR3: CASSVEQGRTDTQYF
DNA: TGTGCCAGCAGCGTTGAACAGGGGCGGACAGATACGCAGTATTTT
J: TRBJ2-3
size: -
V: TRBV9
D: TRBD1
length: 15

CDR3: CAWSTRDNQPQHF
DNA: TGTGCCTGGAGTACCAGGGACAATCAGCCCCAGCATTTT
J: TRBJ1-5
size: once
V: TRBV30
D: -
length: 13

CDR3: CASSSRLAGGETQYF
DNA: TGTGCCAGCAGTTCCCGACTAGCGGGGGGGGAGACCCAGTACTTC
J: TRBJ2-5
size: -
V: TRBV27
D: TRBD2
length: 15

CDR3: CASRAEGNEQFF
DNA: TGTGCCAGCAGAGCTGAGGGCAATGAGCAGTTCTTC
J: TRBJ2-1
size: -
V: TRBV2
D: -
length: 12

CDR3: CASSQGLRSSEKLFF
DNA: TGTGCCAGCAGTCAAGGTTTACGGTCTAGTGAAAAACTGTTTTTT
J: TRBJ1-4
size: -
V: TRBV13
D: -
length: 15

CDR3: CAWSEGLAATYEQYF
DNA: TGTGCCTGGAGTGAGGGACTAGCGGCTACCTACGAGCAGTACTTC
J: TRBJ2-7
size: -
V: TRBV30
D: TRBD2
length: 15

CDR3: CASSEAPSSAYEQYF
DNA: TGTGCCAGCAGCGAGGCCCCCTCTAGCGCCTACGAGCAGTACTTC
J: TRBJ2-7
size: -
V: TRBV9
D: -
length: 15

CDR3: CATSRGRSEGIFGYTF
DNA: TGTGCCACCAGCAGAGGACGTAGCGAAGGGATATTCGGCTACACCTTC
J: TRBJ1-2
size: -
V: TRBV15
D: -
length: 16

CDR3: CASSHRRGGPGNTIYF
DNA: TGTGCCAGCAGCCACCGACGGGGGGGGCCCGGAAACACCATATATTTT
J: TRBJ1-3
size: -
V: TRBV14
D: -
length: 16

CDR3: CASSPGQYSSYEQYF
DNA: TGTGCCAGCAGTCCCGGACAGTATAGCTCCTACGAGCAGTACTTC
J: TRBJ2-7
size: -
V: TRBV6-5
D: -
length: 15

CDR3: CASSYSEAGEGEQYF
DNA: TGTGCCAGCAGTTACTCCGAAGCGGGAGAAGGTGAGCAGTACTTC
J: TRBJ2-7
size: -
V: TRBV6-5
D: TRBD2
length: 15

CDR3: CASSTSGTGNLYGYTF
DNA: TGTGCCAGTAGTACCTCCGGGACAGGAAACCTCTATGGCTACACCTTC
J: TRBJ1-2
size: -
V: TRBV19
D: TRBD1
length: 16

CDR3: CAWSVTGGGYEQYF
DNA: TGTGCCTGGAGTGTAACGGGAGGGGGCTACGAGCAGTACTTC
J: TRBJ2-7
size: -
V: TRBV30
D: TRBD2
length: 14

CDR3: CASSSWTSGRVREQFF
DNA: TGTGCCAGCAGCTCCTGGACTAGCGGGAGGGTAAGGGAGCAGTTCTTC
J: TRBJ2-1
size: -
V: TRBV7-9
D: TRBD2
length: 16

CDR3: CASGTGNTEAFF
DNA: TGTGCCAGTGGGACAGGGAACACTGAAGCTTTCTTT
J: TRBJ1-1
size: -
V: TRBV28
D: TRBD1
length: 12

CDR3: CSARDRGRGEQYF
DNA: TGCAGCGCCCGTGACAGGGGGAGAGGTGAGCAGTACTTC
J: TRBJ2-5
size: -
V: TRBV29-1
D: TRBD1
length: 13

CDR3: CASSRDYRTEAFF
DNA: TGTGCCAGCTCGCGCGACTATAGGACTGAAGCTTTCTTT
J: TRBJ1-1
size: -
V: TRBV6-5
D: -
length: 13

CDR3: CASSYSTGQGNTEAFF
DNA: TGTGCCAGCAGTTACTCGACCGGACAGGGGAACACTGAAGCTTTCTTT
J: TRBJ1-1
size: -
V: TRBV6-5
D: TRBD1
length: 16

CDR3: CASSLVKQPTYQETQYF
DNA: TGCGCCAGCAGCTTGGTAAAACAGCCCACGTACCAAGAGACCCAGTACTTC
J: TRBJ2-5
size: -
V: TRBV5-1
D: -
length: 17